This T cell receptor beta chain appears in the sequencing data of a study of neurological immune-mediated disorders. Background on the study: Relapsing-remitting disease affected approximately 30, and secondary progressive 3, of roughly 34 multiple sclerosis patients. Study-level points and caveats: No CDR3 amino acid sequences recurred among expanded clones across subjects, suggesting private repertoires in all groups.

This clonotype came up a few times. The antigen is undetermined. The V end lost 11 bases, the J end lost 3 bases, and 14 bases lay between the germline ends. The CDR3 covers 13 residues. From germline, CDR1 is MNHEY and CDR2 SMNVEV (reference sequence). cDNA synthesis was performed by 5'RACE with 10-nucleotide random UMIs. Via MiXCR, TCRdb re-called the 5' RACE reads, giving one row per CDR3 protein. Found here are roughly 120,000 distinct CDR3 sequences, 3.2% of them singletons; the top ten hold over 1%. The J gene is TRBJ2-1, the V gene TRBV27; D might be TRBD2 (6 bases). Sequencing was performed on PBMCs. The sequence derives from a woman aged 25 to 39 with multiple sclerosis. DNA of the CDR3: TGTGCCCCTGTCCAGCGGGTCTACAATGAGCAGTTCTTC. This codes for CAPVQRVYNEQFF.